The sequence of this TCR beta chain was determined in a study of preoperative IRX-2 immunotherapy in early breast cancer. Treatment described: preoperative locoregional IRX-2 cytokine immunotherapy. Samples came from a phase Ib trial of preoperative locoregional IRX-2 cytokine immunotherapy. Sequencing used immunoSEQ multiplex PCR; TCRdb keeps in-frame clones, though not all of them. The sample comprises about 98,000 clones, roughly 89% of which are singletons, and 2% to 2.5% rests with the top ten. The material sequenced was tumor tissue, taken after IRX-2 immunotherapy. This clonotype was sampled from a human donor with breast cancer.

The CDR3 nucleotides read TGTGCCAGCAGCCTACTAGGACAGGGCACCGGGGAGCTGTTTTTT. Protein sequence: CASSLLGQGTGELFF. The gene calls are TRBV7-6 and TRBJ2-2, with 8 bases identical to TRBD1. CDR3 length: 15 residues. With 5 bases clipped from V and 4 bases from J, the junction kept 6 bases outside the gene matches. Germline V lookup: CDR1 SGHVS, CDR2 FNYEAQ.